One sample yielded the 18 T cell receptor beta chains listed below, sequenced in a study of cytotoxic CD8 clonotypes in ibrutinib-treated CLL. Produced via immunoSEQ multiplex PCR; TCRdb's table is partial and in-frame only. The table includes 250,000 to 350,000 clones, less than 85% detected once. This specimen was PBMCs, taken at disease progression, from a patient treated with ibrutinib. The receptors derive from a human donor with chronic lymphocytic leukemia.

V gene TRBV5-6 combines with J gene TRBJ2-1, with D maybe TRBD2 (5 bases). Germline V lookup: CDR1 SGHDT, CDR2 YYEEEE. The germline V and J ends were trimmed by 4 bases and 0 bases, with 8 bases remaining between them. The length of the CDR3 is 14 residues. The CDR3 here is CASSPGSSYNEQFF. The DNA of the CDR3 is TGTGCCAGCAGCCCGGGGAGCTCCTACAATGAGCAGTTCTTC.

The gene calls are TRBV25-1 and TRBJ2-1; 10 nucleotides align to TRBD1. The CDR3 spans 15 residues. After removal of 8 bases from V and 7 bases from J, the junction contained 11 bases not matched to a gene. CDR1 and CDR2 from the germline V gene are MGHDK and SYGVNS. The CDR3 is CASSYPGQGNNEQFF. The CDR3 coding sequence is TGTGCCAGCTCCTACCCGGGACAGGGGAATAATGAGCAGTTCTTC.

The chain combines TRBV12-5 with TRBJ2-7; D is perhaps TRBD1 (7 bases). Deletions cut 0 bases from V and 7 bases from J, with 28 bases between. The CDR3 is 19 residues long. CDR1 and CDR2 from the germline V gene are LGHNT and FRNRAP. DNA for the CDR3: TGTGCTAGTGGTTTGGTACCTTTTGTTGGGCAGGGGGGTCCCGTGGAGCAGTACTTC. It codes for CASGLVPFVGQGGPVEQYF.

The chain is built from TRBV29-1 and TRBJ1-1, with no clear D. Germline CDR1 SQVTM, CDR2 ANQGSEA. CDR3 length: 12 amino acids. The germline V and J ends were trimmed by 6 bases and 4 bases, with 12 bases remaining between them. The CDR3 region is CSVEIAGTEAFF. The CDR3 DNA sequence: TGCAGCGTCGAAATAGCGGGCACTGAAGCTTTCTTT.

The CDR3 region is CASGQTGKRGNEQFF. The CDR3 DNA reads as TGCGCCAGCGGGCAGACAGGGAAGAGGGGGAATGAGCAGTTCTTC. V usage is TRBV10-2 and J usage is TRBJ2-1, with 7 bases aligning to TRBD1. Germline assignment: CDR1 WSHSY and CDR2 SAAADI. V was clipped by 8 bases and J by 7 bases; unmatched bases: 14. CDR3 size: 15 residues.

V is TRBV7-9 and J is TRBJ2-5; unclear D gene. This CDR3 contains 12 residues. Between the trimmed V and J ends, which lost 3 bases and 5 bases, there was a span of 7 bases. Germline CDR1 and CDR2: SEHNR and FQNEAQ (reference sequence). This CDR3 reads CASSFGLETQYF. The CDR3 nucleotides read TGTGCCAGCAGCTTTGGCCTTGAGACCCAGTACTTC. Full variable domain (rest looked up from reference TRBV7-9 and TRBJ2-5): DTGVSQNPRHKITKRGQNVTFRCDPISEHNRLYWYRQTLGQGPEFLTYFQNEAQLEKSRLLSDRFSAERPKGSFSTLEIQRTEQGDSAMYLCASSFGLETQYFGPGTRLLVL.

The rearrangement joins TRBV18 to TRBJ2-3; D is perhaps TRBD2 (6 bases). This CDR3 has 16 amino acids. Trimming pared 1 base from V and 4 bases from J, leaving 15 bases between. The germline V gene encodes CDR1 KGHSH and CDR2 LQKENI. The CDR3 nucleotides are TGTGCCAGCTCACCACTGTCCGGGGGTGGACCAGATACGCAGTATTTT. Translation gives CASSPLSGGGPDTQYF. Filled out from reference TRBV18 and TRBJ2-3, the complete variable domain reads NAGVMQNPRHLVRRRGQEARLRCSPMKGHSHVYWYRQLPEEGLKFMVYLQKENIIDESGMPKERFSAEFPKEGPSILRIQQVVRGDSAAYFCASSPLSGGGPDTQYFGPGTRLTVL.

The gene calls are TRBV11-2 and TRBJ2-3; the match to TRBD2 covers 10 bases. Per the germline V gene, CDR1 is SGHAT and CDR2 is FQNNGV. Trimming removed 2 bases from V and 3 bases from J; junction bases left unmatched: 5. The length of the CDR3 is 16 residues. CDR3 DNA sequence: TGTGCCAGCAGCTTACTAGCGGGAGACGCGACAGATACGCAGTATTTT. This gives the protein CASSLLAGDATDTQYF.

This chain links TRBV6-5 with TRBJ2-2; D gene uncertain. V was trimmed by 2 bases and J by 6 bases, leaving 7 bases between them. The CDR3 is 13 residues long. Germline loops: CDR1 MNHEY, CDR2 SVGAGI. CDR3 DNA: TGTGCCAGCAGTTACCTTAAGGCCGGGGAGCTGTTTTTT. Translated, it gives CASSYLKAGELFF.

CDR3 residues: CSAGINEKLFF. The CDR3 DNA reads as TGCAGCGCTGGGATAAATGAAAAACTGTTTTTT. The chain uses TRBV29-1 and TRBJ1-4; D is undetermined. The CDR3 covers 11 residues. Per the germline V gene, CDR1 is SQVTM and CDR2 is ANQGSEA. Trimming took 7 bases from V and 5 from J, leaving 8 bases between them.

The CDR3, as DNA: TGTGCCAGCAGCGTAGGGGGGGCTTATGCAGATACGCAGTATTTT. Its translation: CASSVGGAYADTQYF. This rearrangement joins TRBV9 to TRBJ2-3; D is tentatively TRBD1 or TRBD2 (6 bases each). The CDR3 runs to 15 residues. Germline lookup yields CDR1 SGDLS and CDR2 YYNGEE. Trimming removed 0 bases at V and 4 bases at J, with 12 bases between.

The genes are TRBV5-1 and TRBJ2-7, with TRBD2 matching 9 bases. V trimming: 4 bases; J trimming: 5 bases; junction bases outside the gene matches: 7. The germline V gene encodes CDR1 SGHRS and CDR2 YFSETQ. The CDR3 runs to 14 residues. CDR3 in amino acids: CASSPPGLADEQYF. As DNA, the CDR3 is TGCGCCAGCAGCCCACCGGGACTAGCTGACGAGCAGTACTTC.

The chain links TRBV7-6 to TRBJ2-5; no definite D call. CDR3 size: 12 residues. Per germline, CDR1 SGHVS and CDR2 FNYEAQ. V was cut by 5 bases and J by 5 bases, with 9 bases left in between. The CDR3 loop is CASSRPTETQYF. The CDR3 nucleotides are TGTGCCAGCAGCCGGCCTACGGAGACCCAGTACTTC.

The chain employs TRBV6-5 and TRBJ2-3; 10 nucleotides match TRBD1. Trimming removed 8 bases from V and 0 bases from J; junction bases left unmatched: 5. The CDR3 length is 15 residues. In germline, CDR1 is MNHEY, CDR2 SVGAGI. The CDR3 DNA follows: TGTGCCAGCGGGACAGGGGATCCTAGCACAGATACGCAGTATTTT. Residues: CASGTGDPSTDTQYF.

The chain joins TRBV5-1 to TRBJ2-3; D is undetermined. This CDR3 comprises 11 residues. Germline CDR1 and CDR2: SGHRS and YFSETQ. The V end lost 0 bases, the J end lost 6 bases, and 2 bases lay between the germline ends. The CDR3 here is CASSLADTQYF. The CDR3 region has the DNA TGCGCCAGCAGCTTGGCCGATACGCAGTATTTT. Looking up the rest from reference TRBV5-1 and TRBJ2-3 gives the full variable domain: KAGVTQTPRYLIKTRGQQVTLSCSPISGHRSVSWYQQTPGQGLQFLFEYFSETQRNKGNFPGRFSGRQFSNSRSEMNVSTLELGDSALYLCASSLADTQYFGPGTRLTVL.

The chain links TRBV5-6 to TRBJ2-2; 9 bases match TRBD2. V gave up 0 bases and J gave up 6 bases; unmatched junction bases: 3. Germline V gene data show CDR1 as SGHDT and CDR2 as YYEEEE. The CDR3 sequence is 15 residues long. The DNA of the CDR3 is TGTGCCAGCAGCTTGGAGGGGACTAGCCCCGGGGAGCTGTTTTTT. Protein product: CASSLEGTSPGELFF.

This clone was recorded a few times. This chain joins TRBV25-1 and TRBJ2-7; D gene ambiguous. The ends were cut back, 11 bases at V and 0 bases at J, with 8 bases in the middle. The CDR3 covers 11 residues. Per germline, CDR1 MGHDK and CDR2 SYGVNS. The CDR3 spells CASGHSYEQYF. The CDR3 nucleotides are TGTGCCTCCGGGCACTCCTACGAGCAGTACTTC.

This chain links TRBV5-1 with TRBJ2-4, with D possibly TRBD2 on 5 matching bases. V was shortened by 4 bases and J by 0 bases, with 23 bases between the two germline ends. This CDR3 spans 19 amino acids. Germline V gene data show CDR1 as SGHRS and CDR2 as YFSETQ. CDR3 nucleotide sequence: TGCGCCAGCAGCCCCACCCGCTTCAGACCGAGGGAAGCCAAAAACATTCAGTACTTC. It is translated as CASSPTRFRPREAKNIQYF.